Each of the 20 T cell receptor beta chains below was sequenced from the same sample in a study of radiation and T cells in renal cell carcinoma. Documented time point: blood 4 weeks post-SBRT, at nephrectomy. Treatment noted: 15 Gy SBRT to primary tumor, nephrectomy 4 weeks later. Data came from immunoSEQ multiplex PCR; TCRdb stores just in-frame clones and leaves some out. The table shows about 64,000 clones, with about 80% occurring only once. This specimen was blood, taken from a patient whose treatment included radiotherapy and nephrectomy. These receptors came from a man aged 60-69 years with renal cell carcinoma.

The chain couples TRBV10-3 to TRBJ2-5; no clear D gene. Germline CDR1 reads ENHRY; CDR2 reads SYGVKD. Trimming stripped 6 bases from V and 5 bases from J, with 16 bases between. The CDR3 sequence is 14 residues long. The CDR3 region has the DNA TGTGCCATCAGGTCACCCCTAGAGGAGGAGACCCAGTACTTC. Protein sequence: CAIRSPLEEETQYF.

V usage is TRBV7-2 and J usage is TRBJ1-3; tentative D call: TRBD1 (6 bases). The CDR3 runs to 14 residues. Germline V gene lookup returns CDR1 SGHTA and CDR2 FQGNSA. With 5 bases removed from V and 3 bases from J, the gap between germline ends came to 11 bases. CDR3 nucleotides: TGTGCCAGCAGCAGTACAGGGTATGGAAACACCATATATTTT. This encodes CASSSTGYGNTIYF.

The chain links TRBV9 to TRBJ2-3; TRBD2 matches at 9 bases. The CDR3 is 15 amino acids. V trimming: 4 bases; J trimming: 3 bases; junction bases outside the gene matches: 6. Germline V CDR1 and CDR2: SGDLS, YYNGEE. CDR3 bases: TGTGCCAGCAGCCCCCGGCGGGAGGGGACAGATACGCAGTATTTT. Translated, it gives CASSPRREGTDTQYF.

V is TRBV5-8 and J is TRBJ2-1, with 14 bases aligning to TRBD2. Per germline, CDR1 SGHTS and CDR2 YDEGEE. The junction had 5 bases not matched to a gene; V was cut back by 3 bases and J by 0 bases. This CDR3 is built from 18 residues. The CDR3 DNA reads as TGTGCCAGCAGCTCTGGACTAGCGGGAGGCTACTCCTACAATGAGCAGTTCTTC. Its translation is CASSSGLAGGYSYNEQFF.

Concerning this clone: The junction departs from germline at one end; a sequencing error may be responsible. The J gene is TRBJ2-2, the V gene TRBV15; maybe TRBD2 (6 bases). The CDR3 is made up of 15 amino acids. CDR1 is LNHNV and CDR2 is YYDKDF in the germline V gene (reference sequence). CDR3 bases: TGTGCCATCAGCAGAGGGCCGGGGGACACCGGGGAGCTGTTTTTT. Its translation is CAISRGPGDTGELFF.

CDR3 in DNA: TGCGCCAGCAGCTTCGGGGCACACATGAACACTGAAGCTTTCTTT. This sequence encodes CASSFGAHMNTEAFF. The genes are TRBV5-1 and TRBJ1-1, with a tentative D call TRBD1 (5 bases). V dropped 2 bases and J dropped 0 bases, with 11 bases sitting between them. The CDR3 is 15 amino acids. Germline V gene data show CDR1 as SGHRS and CDR2 as YFSETQ. The full variable domain, with the rest looked up from reference TRBV5-1 and TRBJ1-1, is KAGVTQTPRYLIKTRGQQVTLSCSPISGHRSVSWYQQTPGQGLQFLFEYFSETQRNKGNFPGRFSGRQFSNSRSEMNVSTLELGDSALYLCASSFGAHMNTEAFFGQGTRLTVV.

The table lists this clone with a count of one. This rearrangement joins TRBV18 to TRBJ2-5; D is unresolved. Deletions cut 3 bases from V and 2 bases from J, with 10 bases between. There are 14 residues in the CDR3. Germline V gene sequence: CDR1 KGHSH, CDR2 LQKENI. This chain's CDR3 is CASSPPAPQETQYF. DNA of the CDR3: TGTGCCAGCTCACCGCCGGCCCCACAAGAGACCCAGTACTTC.

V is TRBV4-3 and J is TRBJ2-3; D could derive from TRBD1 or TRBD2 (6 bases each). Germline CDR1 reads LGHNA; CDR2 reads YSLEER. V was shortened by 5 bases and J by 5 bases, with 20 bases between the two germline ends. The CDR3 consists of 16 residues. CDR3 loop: CASSSLAGGLGDTQYF. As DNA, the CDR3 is TGCGCCAGCAGCTCACTAGCTGGGGGCCTGGGAGATACGCAGTATTTT.

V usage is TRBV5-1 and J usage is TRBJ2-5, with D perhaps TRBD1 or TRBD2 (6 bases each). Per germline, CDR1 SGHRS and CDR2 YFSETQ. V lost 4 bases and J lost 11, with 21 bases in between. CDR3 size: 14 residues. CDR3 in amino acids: CASSPGDTGLEQYF. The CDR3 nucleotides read TGCGCCAGCAGCCCGGGGGACACGGGTCTGGAGCAGTACTTC.

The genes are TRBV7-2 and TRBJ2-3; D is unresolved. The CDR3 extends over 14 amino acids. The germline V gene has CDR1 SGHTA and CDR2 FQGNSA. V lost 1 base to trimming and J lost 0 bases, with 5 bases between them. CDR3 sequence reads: CASSLVTSTDTQYF. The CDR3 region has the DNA TGTGCCAGCAGCTTAGTTACTAGCACAGATACGCAGTATTTT.

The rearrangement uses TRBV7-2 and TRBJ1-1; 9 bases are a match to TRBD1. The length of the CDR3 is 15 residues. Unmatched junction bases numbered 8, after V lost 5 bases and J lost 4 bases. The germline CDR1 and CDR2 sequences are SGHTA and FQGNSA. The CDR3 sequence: CASSRDRVVRTEAFF. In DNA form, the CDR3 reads TGTGCCAGCAGCAGGGACAGGGTGGTTCGCACTGAAGCTTTCTTT. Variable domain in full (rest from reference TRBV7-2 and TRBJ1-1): GAGVSQSPSNKVTEKGKDVELRCDPISGHTALYWYRQSLGQGLEFLIYFQGNSAPDKSGLPSDRFSAERTGGSVSTLTIQRTQQEDSAVYLCASSRDRVVRTEAFFGQGTRLTVV.

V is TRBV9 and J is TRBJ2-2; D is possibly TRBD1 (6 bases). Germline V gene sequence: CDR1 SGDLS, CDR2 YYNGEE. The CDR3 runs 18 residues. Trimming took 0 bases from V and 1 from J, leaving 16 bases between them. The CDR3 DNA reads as TGTGCCAGCAGCGTAGACGTGGGGGCGAGGGGGAACACCGGGGAGCTGTTTTTT. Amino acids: CASSVDVGARGNTGELFF.

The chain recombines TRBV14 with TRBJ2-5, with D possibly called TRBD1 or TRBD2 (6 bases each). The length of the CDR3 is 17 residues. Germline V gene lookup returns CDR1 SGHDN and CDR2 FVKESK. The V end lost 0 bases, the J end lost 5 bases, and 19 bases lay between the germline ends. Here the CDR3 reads CASSQDVGQPSGETQYF. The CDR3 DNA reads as TGTGCCAGCAGCCAAGATGTCGGACAGCCGAGCGGGGAGACCCAGTACTTC.

CDR3 DNA: TGCGCCAGCAGCTCGGACGGTGACTATGGCTACACCTTC. As protein: CASSSDGDYGYTF. The chain links TRBV5-1 to TRBJ1-2; unclear D gene. CDR3 length: 13 amino acids. Germline CDR1 SGHRS, CDR2 YFSETQ. V lost 3 bases and J 3 bases, leaving 9 bases between the germline ends.

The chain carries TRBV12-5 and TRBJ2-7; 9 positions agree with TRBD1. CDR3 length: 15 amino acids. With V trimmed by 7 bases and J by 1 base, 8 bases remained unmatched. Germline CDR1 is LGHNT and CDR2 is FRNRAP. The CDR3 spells CASVGAGQGSYEQYF. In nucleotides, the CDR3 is TGTGCTAGTGTCGGGGCGGGACAGGGATCCTACGAGCAGTACTTC. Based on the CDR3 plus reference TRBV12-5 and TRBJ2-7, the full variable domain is DARVTQTPRHKVTEMGQEVTMRCQPILGHNTVFWYRQTMMQGLELLAYFRNRAPLDDSGMPKDRFSAEMPDATLATLKIQPSEPRDSAVYFCASVGAGQGSYEQYFGPGTRLTVT.

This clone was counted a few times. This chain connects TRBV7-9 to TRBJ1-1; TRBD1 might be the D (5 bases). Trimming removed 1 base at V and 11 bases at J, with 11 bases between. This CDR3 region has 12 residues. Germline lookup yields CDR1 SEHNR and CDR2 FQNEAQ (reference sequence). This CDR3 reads CASSLVGASAFF. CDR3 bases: TGTGCCAGCAGCTTAGTTGGGGCTTCCGCTTTCTTT. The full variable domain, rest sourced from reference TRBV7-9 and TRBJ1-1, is DTGVSQNPRHKITKRGQNVTFRCDPISEHNRLYWYRQTLGQGPEFLTYFQNEAQLEKSRLLSDRFSAERPKGSFSTLEIQRTEQGDSAMYLCASSLVGASAFFGQGTRLTVV.

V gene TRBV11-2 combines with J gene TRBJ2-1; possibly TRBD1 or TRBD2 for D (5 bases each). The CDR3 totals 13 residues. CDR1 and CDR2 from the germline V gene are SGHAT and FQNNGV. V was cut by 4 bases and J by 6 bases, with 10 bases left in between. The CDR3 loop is CASSSRGANEQFF. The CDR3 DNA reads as TGTGCCAGCAGCTCCCGGGGCGCCAATGAGCAGTTCTTC.

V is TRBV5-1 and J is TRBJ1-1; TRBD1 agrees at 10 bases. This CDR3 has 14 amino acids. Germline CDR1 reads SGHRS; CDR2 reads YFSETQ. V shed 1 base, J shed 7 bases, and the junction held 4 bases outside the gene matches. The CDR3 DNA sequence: TGCGCCAGCAGCTTGCCCGGGACAGGGGTTGAAGCTTTCTTT. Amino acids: CASSLPGTGVEAFF.

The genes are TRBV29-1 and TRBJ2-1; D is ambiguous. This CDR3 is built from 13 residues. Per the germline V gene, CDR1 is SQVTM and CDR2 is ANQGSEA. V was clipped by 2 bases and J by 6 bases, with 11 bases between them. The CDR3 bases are TGCAGCGTTGAATTTCCGGGTCCCAATGAGCAGTTCTTC. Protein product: CSVEFPGPNEQFF.

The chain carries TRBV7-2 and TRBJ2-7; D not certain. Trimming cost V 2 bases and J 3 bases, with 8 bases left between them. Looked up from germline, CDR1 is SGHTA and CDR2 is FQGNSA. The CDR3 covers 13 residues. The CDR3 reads CASSLIYNYEQYV. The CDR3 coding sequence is TGTGCCAGCAGCTTAATCTATAACTACGAGCAGTACGTC.